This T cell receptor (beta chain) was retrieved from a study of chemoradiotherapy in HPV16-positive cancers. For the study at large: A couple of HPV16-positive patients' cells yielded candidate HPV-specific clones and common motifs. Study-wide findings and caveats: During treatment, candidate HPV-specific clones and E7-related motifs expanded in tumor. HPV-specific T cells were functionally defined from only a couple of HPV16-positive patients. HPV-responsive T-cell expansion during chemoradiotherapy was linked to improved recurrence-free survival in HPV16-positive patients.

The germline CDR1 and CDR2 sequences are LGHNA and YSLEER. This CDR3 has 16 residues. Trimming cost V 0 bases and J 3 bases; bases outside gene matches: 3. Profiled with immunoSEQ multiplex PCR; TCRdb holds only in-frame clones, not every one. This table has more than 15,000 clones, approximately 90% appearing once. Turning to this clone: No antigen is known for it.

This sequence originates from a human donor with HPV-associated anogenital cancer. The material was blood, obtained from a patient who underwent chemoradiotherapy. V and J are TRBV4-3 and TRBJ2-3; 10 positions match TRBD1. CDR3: CASSQERDRGTDTQYF. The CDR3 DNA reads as TGCGCCAGCAGCCAAGAGAGGGACAGGGGAACAGATACGCAGTATTTT.